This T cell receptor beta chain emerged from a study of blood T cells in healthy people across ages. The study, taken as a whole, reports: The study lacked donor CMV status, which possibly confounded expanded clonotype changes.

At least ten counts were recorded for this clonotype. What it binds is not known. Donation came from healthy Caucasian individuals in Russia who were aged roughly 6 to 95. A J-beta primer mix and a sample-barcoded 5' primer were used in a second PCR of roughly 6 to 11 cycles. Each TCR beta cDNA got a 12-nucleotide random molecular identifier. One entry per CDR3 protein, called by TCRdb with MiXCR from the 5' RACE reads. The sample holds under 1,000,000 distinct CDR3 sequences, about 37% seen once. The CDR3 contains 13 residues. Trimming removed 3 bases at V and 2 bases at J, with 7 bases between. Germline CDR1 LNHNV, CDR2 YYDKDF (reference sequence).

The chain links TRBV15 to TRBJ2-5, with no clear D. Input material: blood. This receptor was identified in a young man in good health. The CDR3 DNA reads TGTGCCACCAGCAGTGGGCAACAAGAGACCCAGTACTTC. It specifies CATSSGQQETQYF.